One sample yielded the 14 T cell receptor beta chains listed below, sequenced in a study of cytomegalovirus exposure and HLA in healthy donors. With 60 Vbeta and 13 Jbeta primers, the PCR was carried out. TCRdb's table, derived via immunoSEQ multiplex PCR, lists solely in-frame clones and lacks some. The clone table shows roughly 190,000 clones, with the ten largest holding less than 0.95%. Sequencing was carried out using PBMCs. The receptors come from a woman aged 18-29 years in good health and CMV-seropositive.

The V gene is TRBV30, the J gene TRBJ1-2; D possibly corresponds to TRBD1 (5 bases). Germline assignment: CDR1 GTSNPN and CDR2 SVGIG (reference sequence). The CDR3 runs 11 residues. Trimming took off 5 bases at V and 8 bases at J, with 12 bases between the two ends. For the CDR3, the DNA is TGTGCCTGGGATGGACATATGGGCTACACCTTC. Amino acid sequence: CAWDGHMGYTF.

The chain's CDR3 is CASSLRGTGNTIYF. The CDR3 DNA is TGTGCCAGCAGTTTACGGGGGACTGGAAACACCATATATTTT. The rearrangement links TRBV27 to TRBJ1-3; the D gene is possibly TRBD1 (5 bases). V gave up 2 bases and J gave up 2 bases, with 7 bases separating them. This CDR3 region has 14 residues. Germline V CDR1 and CDR2: MNHEY, SMNVEV (reference sequence).

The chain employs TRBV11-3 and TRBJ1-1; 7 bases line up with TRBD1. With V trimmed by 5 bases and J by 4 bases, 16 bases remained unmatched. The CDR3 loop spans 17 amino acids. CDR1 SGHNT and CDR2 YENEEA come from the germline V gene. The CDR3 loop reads CASSVPYSRGLGTEAFF. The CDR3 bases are TGTGCCAGCAGCGTCCCTTATTCTAGGGGGCTTGGCACTGAAGCTTTCTTT.

This CDR3 is CASSLEGPGANVLTF. DNA for the CDR3: TGCGCCAGCAGCTTAGAGGGTCCTGGGGCCAACGTCCTGACTTTC. V is TRBV5-1 and J is TRBJ2-6, with a possible D match to TRBD2 (5 bases). This CDR3 has 15 amino acids. The germline gives CDR1 SGHRS, CDR2 YFSETQ. The V end lost 2 bases, the J end lost 2 bases, and 8 bases lay between the germline ends. The entire variable domain, with the rest obtained from reference TRBV5-1 and TRBJ2-6, is as follows: KAGVTQTPRYLIKTRGQQVTLSCSPISGHRSVSWYQQTPGQGLQFLFEYFSETQRNKGNFPGRFSGRQFSNSRSEMNVSTLELGDSALYLCASSLEGPGANVLTFGAGSRLTVL.

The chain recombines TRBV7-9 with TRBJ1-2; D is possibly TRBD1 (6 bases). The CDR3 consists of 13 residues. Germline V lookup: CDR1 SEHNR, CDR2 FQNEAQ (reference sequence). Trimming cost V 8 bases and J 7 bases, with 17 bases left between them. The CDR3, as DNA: TGTGCCAGCGCCCGGGACAATCTCTTTGGCTACACCTTC. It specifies CASARDNLFGYTF.

The CDR3 here is CASSHPDRDHSPLHF. In DNA form, the CDR3 reads TGCGCCAGCAGCCACCCAGACAGGGACCATTCACCCCTCCACTTT. This chain links TRBV4-1 with TRBJ1-6; 7 positions agree with TRBD1. Germline CDR1 is MGHRA and CDR2 is YSYEKL. The V and J ends lost 3 bases and 8 bases, in that order; junction bases with no gene match: 7. The CDR3 runs 15 residues.

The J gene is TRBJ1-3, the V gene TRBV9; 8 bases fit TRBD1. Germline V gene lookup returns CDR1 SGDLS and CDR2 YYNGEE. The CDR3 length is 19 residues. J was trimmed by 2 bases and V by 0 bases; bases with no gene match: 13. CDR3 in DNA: TGTGCCAGCAGCGTAGGAAGGACAGGGAAAAAAGGCACTGGAAACACCATATATTTT. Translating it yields CASSVGRTGKKGTGNTIYF.

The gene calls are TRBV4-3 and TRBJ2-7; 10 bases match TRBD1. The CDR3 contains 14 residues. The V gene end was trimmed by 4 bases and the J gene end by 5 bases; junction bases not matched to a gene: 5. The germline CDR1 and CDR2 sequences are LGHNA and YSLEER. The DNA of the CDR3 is TGCGCCAGCAGCCGAGGGACAGGGGAGAACGAGCAGTACTTC. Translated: CASSRGTGENEQYF.

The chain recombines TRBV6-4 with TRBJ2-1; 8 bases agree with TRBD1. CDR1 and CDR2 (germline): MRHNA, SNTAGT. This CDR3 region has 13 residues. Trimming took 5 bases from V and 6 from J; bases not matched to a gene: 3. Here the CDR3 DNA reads TGTGCCAGCAGTTCCACAGGGGGCAATGAGCAGTTCTTC. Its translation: CASSSTGGNEQFF.

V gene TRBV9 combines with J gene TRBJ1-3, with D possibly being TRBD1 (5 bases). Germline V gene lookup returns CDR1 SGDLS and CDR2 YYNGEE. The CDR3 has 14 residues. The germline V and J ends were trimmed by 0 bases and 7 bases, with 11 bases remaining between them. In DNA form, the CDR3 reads TGTGCCAGCAGCGTAGCGGGTGGGGCCAACACCATATATTTT. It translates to CASSVAGGANTIYF.

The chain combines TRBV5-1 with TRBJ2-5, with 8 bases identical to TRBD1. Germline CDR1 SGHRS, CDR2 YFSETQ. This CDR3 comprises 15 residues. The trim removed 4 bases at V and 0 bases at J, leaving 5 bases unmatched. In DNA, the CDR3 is TGCGCCAGCAGCGCCACGACAGGGGACCAAGAGACCCAGTACTTC. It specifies CASSATTGDQETQYF.

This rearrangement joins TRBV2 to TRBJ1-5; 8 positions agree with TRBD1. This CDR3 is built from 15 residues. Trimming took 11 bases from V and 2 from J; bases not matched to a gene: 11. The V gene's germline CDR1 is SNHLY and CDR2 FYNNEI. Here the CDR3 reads CASSLDRGGNQPQHF. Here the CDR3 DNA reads TGTGCCTCCTCATTAGACAGGGGAGGCAATCAGCCCCAGCATTTT.

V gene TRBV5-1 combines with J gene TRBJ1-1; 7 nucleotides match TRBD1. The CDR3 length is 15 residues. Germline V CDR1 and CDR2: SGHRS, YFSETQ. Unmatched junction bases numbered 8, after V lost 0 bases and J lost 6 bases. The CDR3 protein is CASSLGQGQYSEAFF. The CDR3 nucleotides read TGCGCCAGCAGCTTGGGACAGGGACAGTATTCTGAAGCTTTCTTT. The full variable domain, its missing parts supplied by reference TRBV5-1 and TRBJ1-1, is KAGVTQTPRYLIKTRGQQVTLSCSPISGHRSVSWYQQTPGQGLQFLFEYFSETQRNKGNFPGRFSGRQFSNSRSEMNVSTLELGDSALYLCASSLGQGQYSEAFFGQGTRLTVV.

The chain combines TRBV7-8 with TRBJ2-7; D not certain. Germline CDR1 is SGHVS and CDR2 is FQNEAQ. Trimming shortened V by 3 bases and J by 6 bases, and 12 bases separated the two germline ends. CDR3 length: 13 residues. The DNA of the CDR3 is TGTGCCAGCAGCTTTTCAGAATATACCGAGCAGTACTTC. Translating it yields CASSFSEYTEQYF.